This is a list of T cell receptor beta chains from one sample in a study of cytomegalovirus exposure and HLA in healthy donors. Data came from immunoSEQ multiplex PCR; TCRdb stores just in-frame clones and leaves some out. In the table there are about 150,000 clones, roughly 80% of which are singletons. Material for sequencing was PBMCs. These receptors originate from a woman aged 40 to 50 in good health and CMV-seropositive. Each CDR3 is given with its conserved first and last residue. A D gene is named only where the DNA matches it firmly. Some rows mark clone size as missing; the rest say once, few, many or name a class of expanded clone.

v_call: TRBV6-1; j_call: TRBJ2-5; d_call: NA; clone_size: NA; cdr3_aa: CASSLGGVGETQYF; cdr3_nt: TGTGCCAGCAGCCTTGGAGGGGTCGGGGAGACCCAGTACTTC
v_call: TRBV7-9; j_call: TRBJ2-5; d_call: TRBD1; clone_size: NA; cdr3_aa: CASSLDRGEETQYF; cdr3_nt: TGTGCCAGCAGCTTGGACAGGGGTGAAGAGACCCAGTACTTC
v_call: TRBV11-2; j_call: TRBJ2-3; d_call: NA; clone_size: NA; cdr3_aa: CASSFSWAGWTDTQYF; cdr3_nt: TGTGCCAGCAGCTTTTCGTGGGCAGGGTGGACAGATACGCAGTATTTT
v_call: TRBV11-3; j_call: TRBJ2-5; d_call: NA; clone_size: NA; cdr3_aa: CASSPSGQETQYF; cdr3_nt: TGTGCCAGCAGTCCGAGCGGTCAGGAGACCCAGTACTTC
v_call: TRBV7-8; j_call: TRBJ2-7; d_call: TRBD2; clone_size: NA; cdr3_aa: CASSWLAGGYEQYF; cdr3_nt: TGTGCCAGCAGCTGGCTAGCGGGAGGATACGAGCAGTACTTC
v_call: TRBV4-3; j_call: TRBJ2-7; d_call: TRBD2; clone_size: NA; cdr3_aa: CASSQDSGGGNEQYF; cdr3_nt: TGCGCCAGCAGCCAAGATAGCGGGGGGGGCAACGAGCAGTACTTC
v_call: TRBV29-1; j_call: TRBJ2-7; d_call: NA; clone_size: few; cdr3_aa: CSVHKLRGTNYEQYF; cdr3_nt: TGCAGCGTTCACAAACTCAGGGGTACCAACTACGAGCAGTACTTC
v_call: TRBV27; j_call: TRBJ2-7; d_call: TRBD2; clone_size: NA; cdr3_aa: CASRTGLAGPLGQYF; cdr3_nt: TGTGCCAGCAGAACTGGACTAGCGGGACCCCTGGGGCAGTACTTC
v_call: TRBV9; j_call: TRBJ2-3; d_call: TRBD2; clone_size: NA; cdr3_aa: CASSVASGSIDTQYF; cdr3_nt: TGTGCCAGCAGCGTAGCTAGCGGGAGTATAGATACGCAGTATTTT
v_call: TRBV28; j_call: TRBJ2-6; d_call: NA; clone_size: NA; cdr3_aa: CASSSPGIASSGANVLTF; cdr3_nt: TGTGCCAGCAGTTCCCCAGGGATCGCCAGCTCTGGGGCCAACGTCCTGACTTTC
v_call: TRBV9; j_call: TRBJ1-2; d_call: TRBD1; clone_size: NA; cdr3_aa: CASSTDRGLGGYTF; cdr3_nt: TGTGCCAGCAGTACGGACAGGGGGCTAGGAGGCTACACCTTC
v_call: TRBV27; j_call: TRBJ1-1; d_call: NA; clone_size: NA; cdr3_aa: CASSLWGGIDTEAFF; cdr3_nt: TGTGCCAGCAGTTTATGGGGGGGCATCGACACTGAAGCTTTCTTT
v_call: TRBV5-1; j_call: TRBJ2-7; d_call: NA; clone_size: NA; cdr3_aa: CASSTSQDSSYEQYF; cdr3_nt: TGCGCCAGCAGCACCTCCCAGGACAGTTCCTACGAGCAGTACTTC
v_call: TRBV5-5; j_call: TRBJ2-2; d_call: TRBD2; clone_size: NA; cdr3_aa: CASSLTSGIGAGELFF; cdr3_nt: TGTGCCAGCAGCTTGACTAGCGGGATTGGTGCCGGGGAGCTGTTTTTT
v_call: TRBV25-1; j_call: TRBJ2-1; d_call: TRBD1; clone_size: once; cdr3_aa: CASSDRTGERDNEQFF; cdr3_nt: TGTGCCAGCAGTGATCGCACAGGGGAACGTGACAATGAGCAGTTCTTC
v_call: TRBV6-1; j_call: TRBJ2-7; d_call: TRBD1; clone_size: NA; cdr3_aa: CASSDPGTEEQYF; cdr3_nt: TGTGCCAGCAGTGACCCCGGGACAGAAGAGCAGTACTTC
v_call: TRBV4-1; j_call: TRBJ1-4; d_call: NA; clone_size: NA; cdr3_aa: CASSQEGGGSGYEKLFF; cdr3_nt: TGCGCCAGCAGCCAAGAAGGTGGGGGGAGCGGTTATGAAAAACTGTTTTTT
v_call: TRBV11-2; j_call: TRBJ1-4; d_call: NA; clone_size: NA; cdr3_aa: CASSPPGGFGLFF; cdr3_nt: TGTGCCAGCAGCCCCCCGGGAGGGTTCGGGCTGTTTTTT
v_call: TRBV29-1; j_call: TRBJ2-4; d_call: TRBD2; clone_size: NA; cdr3_aa: CSVGNLAGPAKNIQYF; cdr3_nt: TGCAGCGTTGGAAATTTAGCGGGACCAGCCAAAAACATTCAGTACTTC
v_call: TRBV28; j_call: TRBJ2-6; d_call: NA; clone_size: NA; cdr3_aa: CASSQGTGANVLTF; cdr3_nt: TGTGCCAGCAGCCAGGGTACCGGGGCCAACGTCCTGACTTTC
v_call: TRBV28; j_call: TRBJ1-1; d_call: NA; clone_size: NA; cdr3_aa: CASSPTLVALTEAFF; cdr3_nt: TGTGCCAGCAGTCCCACCCTGGTGGCCCTCACTGAAGCTTTCTTT
v_call: TRBV5-6; j_call: TRBJ2-5; d_call: TRBD2; clone_size: once; cdr3_aa: CASSSRLAGGQETQYF; cdr3_nt: TGTGCCAGCAGCTCCCGACTAGCGGGAGGGCAAGAGACCCAGTACTTC
v_call: TRBV10-2; j_call: TRBJ1-5; d_call: NA; clone_size: NA; cdr3_aa: CASSPQSNQPQHF; cdr3_nt: TGCGCCAGCAGTCCCCAGAGCAATCAGCCCCAGCATTTT
v_call: TRBV25-1; j_call: TRBJ1-5; d_call: TRBD1; clone_size: NA; cdr3_aa: CASSETGGNQPQHF; cdr3_nt: TGTGCCAGCAGTGAGACAGGGGGCAATCAGCCCCAGCATTTT
v_call: TRBV28; j_call: TRBJ2-3; d_call: NA; clone_size: NA; cdr3_aa: CASSLAGGLSDTQYF; cdr3_nt: TGTGCCAGCAGTTTAGCGGGCGGTCTCTCGGATACGCAGTATTTT
v_call: TRBV11-2; j_call: TRBJ2-7; d_call: TRBD1; clone_size: NA; cdr3_aa: CASSLDPHRGREQYF; cdr3_nt: TGTGCCAGCAGCTTAGATCCCCACAGGGGGCGAGAGCAGTACTTC
v_call: TRBV2; j_call: TRBJ1-2; d_call: NA; clone_size: NA; cdr3_aa: CASDALRDIHTF; cdr3_nt: TGTGCCAGCGACGCTCTCCGGGATATACACACCTTC
v_call: TRBV5-1; j_call: TRBJ1-1; d_call: NA; clone_size: NA; cdr3_aa: CASSPVPGHQNTEAFF; cdr3_nt: TGCGCCAGCAGCCCCGTCCCGGGACACCAGAACACTGAAGCTTTCTTT
v_call: TRBV6-5; j_call: TRBJ2-2; d_call: NA; clone_size: NA; cdr3_aa: CASSWRQGGTGELFF; cdr3_nt: TGTGCCAGCAGTTGGCGACAGGGAGGCACCGGGGAGCTGTTTTTT
v_call: TRBV5-1; j_call: TRBJ2-7; d_call: NA; clone_size: few; cdr3_aa: CASSSGGAREGEQYF; cdr3_nt: TGCGCCAGCAGCTCTGGCGGGGCCCGAGAGGGCGAGCAGTACTTC
v_call: TRBV5-4; j_call: TRBJ2-3; d_call: TRBD1; clone_size: NA; cdr3_aa: CASSTGQGTGYTQYF; cdr3_nt: TGTGCCAGCAGCACCGGACAGGGAACCGGGTATACGCAGTATTTT
v_call: TRBV4-2; j_call: TRBJ2-5; d_call: NA; clone_size: NA; cdr3_aa: CASSQDISGETQYF; cdr3_nt: TGTGCCAGCAGCCAAGATATTAGCGGAGAGACCCAGTACTTC
v_call: TRBV4-3; j_call: TRBJ1-5; d_call: NA; clone_size: NA; cdr3_aa: CASSQGEVGNQPQHF; cdr3_nt: TGCGCCAGCAGCCAAGGAGAAGTGGGCAATCAGCCCCAGCATTTT
v_call: TRBV10-3; j_call: TRBJ1-4; d_call: TRBD1; clone_size: NA; cdr3_aa: CAASGGEKLFF; cdr3_nt: TGTGCCGCATCAGGGGGTGAAAAACTGTTTTTT
v_call: TRBV9; j_call: TRBJ1-2; d_call: NA; clone_size: NA; cdr3_aa: CASSVGPQSQDGYTF; cdr3_nt: TGTGCCAGCAGCGTAGGACCGCAATCTCAGGATGGCTACACCTTC
v_call: TRBV7-6; j_call: TRBJ2-5; d_call: NA; clone_size: NA; cdr3_aa: CASSRASGGWGTQYF; cdr3_nt: TGTGCCAGCAGCCGAGCAAGTGGGGGGTGGGGGACCCAGTACTTC
v_call: TRBV5-4; j_call: TRBJ1-2; d_call: NA; clone_size: NA; cdr3_aa: CASSLDQGNYGYTF; cdr3_nt: TGTGCCAGCAGCTTGGACCAGGGAAACTATGGCTACACCTTC
v_call: TRBV2; j_call: TRBJ1-4; d_call: TRBD1; clone_size: NA; cdr3_aa: CASRRDRDEKLFF; cdr3_nt: TGTGCCAGCCGCCGGGACAGGGATGAAAAACTGTTTTTT
v_call: TRBV4-2; j_call: TRBJ2-1; d_call: TRBD2; clone_size: NA; cdr3_aa: CASSHVAGADNEQFF; cdr3_nt: TGTGCCAGCAGCCACGTAGCGGGAGCGGACAATGAGCAGTTCTTC
v_call: TRBV5-1; j_call: TRBJ1-3; d_call: TRBD1; clone_size: NA; cdr3_aa: CASRSGTGGVSGNTIYF; cdr3_nt: TGCGCCAGCAGATCCGGGACAGGGGGGGTCTCTGGAAACACCATATATTTT
v_call: TRBV6-5; j_call: TRBJ2-7; d_call: NA; clone_size: few; cdr3_aa: CASSYQGGTTYEQYF; cdr3_nt: TGTGCCAGCAGTTACCAGGGGGGCACTACCTACGAGCAGTACTTC
v_call: TRBV27; j_call: TRBJ2-7; d_call: TRBD2; clone_size: NA; cdr3_aa: CASSSLRLADYYEQYF; cdr3_nt: TGTGCCAGCAGTTCCCTCCGGCTAGCGGACTACTACGAGCAGTACTTC
v_call: TRBV11-3; j_call: TRBJ2-7; d_call: TRBD1; clone_size: NA; cdr3_aa: CASSIGQGAYEQYF; cdr3_nt: TGTGCCAGCAGCATAGGACAGGGGGCCTACGAGCAGTACTTC
v_call: TRBV5-6; j_call: TRBJ2-5; d_call: TRBD2; clone_size: NA; cdr3_aa: CASSGGRLAGGKRETQYF; cdr3_nt: TGTGCCAGCAGCGGGGGGCGACTAGCGGGGGGGAAGAGGGAGACCCAGTACTTC
v_call: TRBV7-6; j_call: TRBJ2-1; d_call: TRBD2; clone_size: NA; cdr3_aa: CASSSAGTSGSTGEQFF; cdr3_nt: TGTGCCAGCAGCTCCGCCGGGACTAGCGGGAGCACGGGTGAGCAGTTCTTC
v_call: TRBV7-3; j_call: TRBJ2-3; d_call: TRBD2; clone_size: NA; cdr3_aa: CASSSGTSPDTQYF; cdr3_nt: TGTGCCAGCAGCTCCGGGACTAGCCCAGATACTCAGTATTTT
v_call: TRBV29-1; j_call: TRBJ1-5; d_call: TRBD1; clone_size: NA; cdr3_aa: CSARQGSQPQHF; cdr3_nt: TGCAGCGCCCGACAGGGGAGTCAGCCCCAGCATTTT